This T cell receptor beta chain was captured in a study of blood T cell dynamics during melanoma immunotherapy (TCRdb year 2020). Study-wide context: Patients had metastatic melanoma and received first-line pembrolizumab or nivolumab plus ipilimumab as standard of care in the United Kingdom. To find early correlates of response, peripheral T cell receptor repertoires were profiled in metastatic melanoma patients before and after one cycle of checkpoint inhibitor therapy. The training cohort was made up of consecutive patients, while a further independent group of patients from the same centre was pooled to form an external validation set. The full study reports these points: The study was unable to establish whether the T cell clones driving the repertoire changes were melanoma-specific or instead reflected general immune activation. Unlike progressors, patients who went on to achieve disease control showed a bifurcated reorganization of the PBMC repertoire at W3, with either increased clonality or increased diversity. The relatively small sample size was acknowledged as a potential limitation on generalization of the results.

From a lookup of the germline V gene (reference sequence), CDR1 and CDR2 are MNHEY and SMNVEV. Reading from cysteine to phenylalanine, the CDR3 counts 11 amino acids. The kept DNA is CDR3 alone, 33 bases in frame from the first base. Every bulk PBMC sample had a fixed 350 ng of DNA loaded. TCR beta CDR3 sequences were amplified from genomic DNA using the immunoSEQ TCRb Assay kit according to manufacturer instructions. The KAPA Library Quantification Kit for Illumina platforms was used to quantify pooled libraries by qPCR. Sequencing of the pooled libraries was done on an Illumina NextSeq 500, with clustering at about 0.6-1.1 pM. On the study's bioinformatics: Analysis of the TCR data relied on immunoSEQ ANALYZER and the R LymphoSeq package. A rearrangement efficiency score was calculated as productive divided by the sum of productive and non-productive CDR3 sequences. Clonality was measured with the Gini coefficient and diversity with the Renyi index at alpha=1, and both measures were compared pairwise between timepoints within each patient. Clonal relatedness used an edit distance of 3, and repertoire similarity used the Bhattacharyya coefficient, both computed in LymphoSeq. To classify response, a linear discriminant analysis based on week-3 changes in clonality and diversity was built using the R MASS and caret packages. The clones in this table, taken by TCRdb from immuneACCESS, are in-frame only. Not every clone is retained; where verified, under half of the shortfall comes from an unresolved V gene, and the cause of the rest is unknown. V, J and clone size were drawn from that table, and D and trimming were deduced from the DNA. For this sample the table gives approximately 20,000 clones, of which about 85% were detected only once. Roughly 7.2% of the sample goes to the ten largest clones.

This sample's time point label indicates: week 3, after first cycle of checkpoint inhibitor. Blood samples were collected before treatment (T0) and at week 3 (W3), after the first cycle of checkpoint blockade. Except for a couple of patients with rapid clinical progression, response was assessed 12 weeks after the first infusion by RECIST 1.1; disease control meant complete response, partial response or stable disease. Any patient who had received prior systemic cancer treatment, was on concomitant immunosuppressant therapy or had synchronous other active malignancies was excluded. TCR beta was sequenced in both bulk PBMC and plasma cell-free DNA in order to track circulating cells as well as T cell turnover. PBMC were isolated from blood with Lymphoprep and SepMate tubes, followed by red cell lysis. QIAamp DNA Blood Mini kits were used to extract DNA from PBMC and sorted T cell subsets. With regard to this clone: Its recognized antigen is unknown. No base qualities exist here, and no much larger clone lies one base off it.

The receptor was isolated from a human donor with melanoma. This sample comprised blood, obtained from a patient treated with checkpoint blockade. Here the chain combines TRBV27 and TRBJ2-5; the D segment cannot be called with confidence. The last part of the DNA fits TRBJ2-7 better; the J call may be wrong. The CDR3 region reads CASSLSGEQYF. The nucleotide sequence reads as follows: TGTGCCAGCAGTTTATCGGGCGAGCAGTACTTC.